This T cell receptor beta chain was documented in a study of regulatory T cells in long-lasting Graves disease. Study-level results: New patients shared fewer public clonotypes (roughly 910) than persistent patients did (roughly 2,600).

With V trimmed by 4 bases and J by 3 bases, 5 bases remained unmatched. This CDR3 has 14 amino acids. CDR1 and CDR2 (germline): DFQATT, SNEGSKA (reference sequence). Building the TCR beta libraries relied on iRepertoire HTBI primers, and CDR3 regions underwent Arm-PCR. One entry per CDR3 protein, called by TCRdb with MiXCR from the multiplex PCR reads. The data show 360,000 or so distinct CDR3 sequences, 12% seen once. Time point of the sample: newly diagnosed GD, antithyroid drugs for less than 3 months. RNA from PBMCs was the source of the TCR library. This clonotype was detected many times. The antigen remains undetermined. The data also belong to a second study, concerning T cells in Graves' hyperthyroidism and ophthalmopathy. That work adds: Hyperthyroidism of Graves' type that showed no ophthalmopathy progression within 18 months was stable. Every diagnosis used clinical symptoms, serum thyroxine and TRAb, thyroid ultrasound and orbital computed tomography.

Specimen: peripheral blood mononuclear cells (PBMCs), collected at new diagnosis, from a patient treated with antithyroid drugs. The chain joins TRBV20-1 to TRBJ2-1; 8 bases match TRBD1. This TCR derives from a woman younger than 35 with Graves disease. CDR3 residues: CSATLTGGYNEQFF. The CDR3 DNA reads TGCAGTGCTACCCTCACAGGGGGCTACAATGAGCAGTTCTTC.